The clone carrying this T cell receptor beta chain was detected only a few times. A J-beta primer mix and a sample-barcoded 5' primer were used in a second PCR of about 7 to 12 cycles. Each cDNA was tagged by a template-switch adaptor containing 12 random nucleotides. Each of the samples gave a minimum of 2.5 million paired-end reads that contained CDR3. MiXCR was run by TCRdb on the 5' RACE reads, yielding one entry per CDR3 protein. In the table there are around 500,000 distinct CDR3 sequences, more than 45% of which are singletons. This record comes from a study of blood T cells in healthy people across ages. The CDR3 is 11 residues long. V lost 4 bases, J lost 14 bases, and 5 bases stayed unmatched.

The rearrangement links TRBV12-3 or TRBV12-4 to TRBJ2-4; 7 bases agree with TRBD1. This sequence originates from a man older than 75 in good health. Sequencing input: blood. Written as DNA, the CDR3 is TGTGCCAGCAGTTCGGACAGGTCCAAGTACTTC. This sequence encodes CASSSDRSKYF.